This T cell receptor (beta chain) was recorded in a study of blood T cell repertoires in COVID-19. About the research overall: Both acute and convalescent COVID-19 samples were obtained from the United States, Italy and Spain. The analysed material was cDNA or gDNA that came from T cells, B-cell-depleted T cells, or PBMCs.

In the authors' methods: Cell counts per sample came from amplifying reference gene primers. The data were produced by immunoSEQ multiplex PCR, yet TCRdb's version contains in-frame clones alone and is incomplete. For V, J and clone size, that table is used; D and trimming come from the DNA. This sample carries a few hundred thousand clones, 88% of them seen once, and the ten largest clones take over 8%. Trimming took 2 bases from V and 8 from J, leaving 12 bases between them. The V gene's germline CDR1 is ENHRY and CDR2 SYGVKD. The CDR3 has 13 residues. This TCR came from a man aged 18 to 30 with active or convalescent COVID-19. V usage is TRBV10-3 and J usage is TRBJ1-2, with a possible D match to TRBD1 (6 bases). Sequenced material: peripheral blood. CDR3 sequence: CAISEEGGLGYTF. The CDR3 DNA follows: TGTGCCATCAGTGAGGAGGGGGGGTTAGGCTACACCTTC.